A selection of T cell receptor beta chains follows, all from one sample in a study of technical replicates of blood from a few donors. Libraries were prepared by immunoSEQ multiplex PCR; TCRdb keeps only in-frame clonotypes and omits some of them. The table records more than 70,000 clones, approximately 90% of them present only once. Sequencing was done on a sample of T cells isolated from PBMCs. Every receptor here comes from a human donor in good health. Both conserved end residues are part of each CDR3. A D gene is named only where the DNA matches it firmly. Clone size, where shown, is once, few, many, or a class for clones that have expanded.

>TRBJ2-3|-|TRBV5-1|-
TGCGCCAGCAGCTTATACGGGTCGTCCACAGATACGCAGTATTTT
CASSLYGSSTDTQYF
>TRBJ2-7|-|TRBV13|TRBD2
TGTGCCAGCAGCACGGGACTAGCGGGAGCGTTCCCCTCCGAGCAGTACTTC
CASSTGLAGAFPSEQYF
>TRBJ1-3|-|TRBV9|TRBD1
TGTGCCAGCAGCCCCACAACTGACAGGGCGACTTTTGGAAACACCATATATTTT
CASSPTTDRATFGNTIYF
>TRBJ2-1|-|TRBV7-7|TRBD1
TGTGCTAGCAGCCACGGGACAGGGGCCTACAATGAGCAGTTCTTC
CASSHGTGAYNEQFF
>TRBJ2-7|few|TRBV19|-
TGTGCCAGTAGTATAACAGCCTCCTACGAGCAGTACTTC
CASSITASYEQYF
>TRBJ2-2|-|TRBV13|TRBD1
TGTGCCAGCAGCTACGGACAGGGAAACACCGGGGAGCTGTTTTTT
CASSYGQGNTGELFF
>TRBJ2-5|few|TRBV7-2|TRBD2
TGTGCCAGCAGCTATGGGGGAGGGATCTCCCTCCAAGAGACCCAGTACTTC
CASSYGGGISLQETQYF
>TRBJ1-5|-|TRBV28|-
TGTGCCAGCAGTTTTCAGAATCAGCCCCAGCATTTT
CASSFQNQPQHF
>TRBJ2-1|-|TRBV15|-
TGTGCCACCAGCAGATTGGGGGCGGAGAATGAGCAGTTCTTC
CATSRLGAENEQFF
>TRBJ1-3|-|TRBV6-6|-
TGTGCCAGCAGGCCCAGTATGGACACCATATATTTT
CASRPSMDTIYF
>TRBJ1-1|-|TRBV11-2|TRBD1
TGTGCCAGCAGCTCCCTACAGGGGCAAAGCGAAGCTTTCTTT
CASSSLQGQSEAFF
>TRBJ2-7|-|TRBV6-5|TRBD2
TGTGCCATCGGGACTAGCGGGAGGGCTGGCTACGAGCAGTACTTC
CAIGTSGRAGYEQYF
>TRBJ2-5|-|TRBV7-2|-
TGTGCCAGCAGCTTATCGAGGACTGGAGAGACCCAGTACTTC
CASSLSRTGETQYF
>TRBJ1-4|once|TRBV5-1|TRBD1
TGCGCCAGCAGCTTGGTGGAAAGGGGGCGCGTAGGAAAACTGTTTTTT
CASSLVERGRVGKLFF
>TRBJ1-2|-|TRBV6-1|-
TGTGCCAGCAGTGAACCAGGCAACTATGGCTACACCTTC
CASSEPGNYGYTF
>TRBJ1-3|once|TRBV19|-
TGTGCCAGTAGTATGAGCGGGGGCCCTGGAAACACCATATATTTT
CASSMSGGPGNTIYF
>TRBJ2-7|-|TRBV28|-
TGTGCCAGCAGTTTCCGGGGTTACGAGCAGTACTTC
CASSFRGYEQYF
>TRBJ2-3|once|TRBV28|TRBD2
TGTGCCAGCAGTCCGACTAGCGGGGGGGTCGGGACGCAGTATTTT
CASSPTSGGVGTQYF
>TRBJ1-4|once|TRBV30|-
TGTGCCTGGAGTATGCTGGGGCAGGCAAATGAAAAACTGTTTTTT
CAWSMLGQANEKLFF
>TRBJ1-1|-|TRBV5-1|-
TGCGCCAGCAGCCTGGGCCGGAGGAACATGAACACTGAAGCTTTCTTT
CASSLGRRNMNTEAFF
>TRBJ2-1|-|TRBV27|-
TGTGCCAGCAGCCCCTACAATGAGGGAAGCTCCTACAATGAGCAGTTCTTC
CASSPYNEGSSYNEQFF
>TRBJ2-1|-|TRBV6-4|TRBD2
TGTGCCAGCAGTGATCGACTAGCTGGTTACAATGAGCAGTTCTTC
CASSDRLAGYNEQFF
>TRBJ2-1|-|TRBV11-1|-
TGTGCCAGCAGGACCAGGGAGGACAATGAGCAGTTCTTC
CASRTREDNEQFF
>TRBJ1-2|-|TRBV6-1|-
TGTGCCAGCACTAGCACGGGAGGCTATGGCTACACCTTC
CASTSTGGYGYTF
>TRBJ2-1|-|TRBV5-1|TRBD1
TGCGCCAGCAACCCGGTTCCGGACAGGTCATACAATGAGCAGTTCTTC
CASNPVPDRSYNEQFF
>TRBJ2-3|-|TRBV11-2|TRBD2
TGTGCCAGCAGCTTAAGGGTAGCGGGAATTAGCACAGATACGCAGTATTTT
CASSLRVAGISTDTQYF
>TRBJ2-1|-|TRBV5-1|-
TGCGCCAGCAGCTTGGGAGGCAGGGGCGTCTACAATGAGCAGTTCTTC
CASSLGGRGVYNEQFF
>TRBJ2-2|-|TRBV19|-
TGTGCCAGTAGTATCAGGGTTACCGGGGAGCTGTTTTTT
CASSIRVTGELFF